The 11 T cell receptor beta chains presented below share a single source sample, sequenced in a study of blood T cells in healthy people across ages. Using a J-beta primer mix together with a sample-barcoded 5' primer, a second PCR was run for roughly 7 to 11 cycles. TCRdb fed the 5' RACE reads into MiXCR, producing one record per CDR3 protein. Found here are more than 650,000 distinct CDR3 sequences, 40% to 65% of them singletons; the top ten hold about 42%. Sequenced: blood. Every receptor here comes from an elderly man in good health.

The J gene is TRBJ2-2, the V gene TRBV15; perhaps TRBD2 as D (6 bases). The germline V and J ends were trimmed by 0 bases and 14 bases, with 13 bases remaining between them. The CDR3 is 13 residues long. CDR1 LNHNV and CDR2 YYDKDF come from the germline V gene (reference sequence). The CDR3 sequence is CATSRDGTGVLFF. CDR3 in DNA: TGTGCCACCAGCAGAGATGGGACGGGAGTACTGTTTTTT.

This chain uses TRBV21-1 with TRBJ2-5; TRBD2 reflects the table's D call only, with no check against the DNA. TRBV21-1 is a documented pseudogene. The length of the CDR3 is 14 residues. CDR3 in amino acids: CASTLSQEAPLGYF. DNA of the CDR3: TGTGCCAGCACCTTAAGTCAGGAGGCCCCATTGGGGTACTTC.

There are a few counts of this clonotype. The V gene is TRBV7-2, the J gene TRBJ2-3; 11 bases are shared with TRBD2. The CDR3 length is 16 residues. Germline loops: CDR1 SGHTA, CDR2 FQGNSA. V gave up 1 base and J gave up 14 bases; unmatched junction bases: 14. The CDR3 reads CASSLDSGRAERYAYF. The CDR3, as DNA: TGTGCCAGCAGCTTAGATAGCGGGAGGGCGGAGAGATACGCGTATTTT.

This clonotype was recorded a few times. The chain carries TRBV2 and TRBJ2-7, with TRBD2 identical over 13 bases. V lost 7 bases and J lost 1; bases outside the gene matches: 7. This CDR3 spans 16 amino acids. Germline CDR1 SNHLY, CDR2 FYNNEI. In nucleotides, the CDR3 is TGTGCCAGCACTCTAGGACTAGCGGGAGCTTCCTACGAGCAGTACTTC. Residues: CASTLGLAGASYEQYF.

The rearrangement uses TRBV10-3 and TRBJ2-1; TRBD1 aligns across 8 bases. The V gene end was trimmed by 3 bases and the J gene end by 0 bases; junction bases not matched to a gene: 1. CDR3 length: 15 residues. CDR1 ENHRY and CDR2 SYGVKD come from the germline V gene. CDR3 region: CAISDRGLSYNEQFF. CDR3 DNA: TGTGCCATCAGTGACAGGGGGCTCTCCTACAATGAGCAGTTCTTC.

Note on this clonotype: At one end, the junction sequence differs from germline, possibly due to a read error. The CDR3 DNA reads TGCAGTGCTAGTTCGGGACAGGTCCCATCGCCCTATGCCTACACCTTC. Translation gives CSASSGQVPSPYAYTF. The chain carries TRBV20-1 and TRBJ1-2; 8 positions agree with TRBD1. The germline V gene has CDR1 DFQATT and CDR2 SNEGSKA (reference sequence). This CDR3 is 16 amino acids long.

The chain has TRBV20-1 and TRBJ1-2, with D possibly being TRBD1 (5 bases). Looked up from germline, CDR1 is DFQATT and CDR2 is SNEGSKA (reference sequence). This CDR3 comprises 16 residues. The V and J ends lost 6 bases and 4 bases respectively, with 24 bases between them. CDR3 coding DNA: TGCAGTGCCTCCATGCTAGTGGCAGGGTTTGTCTATGGCTACACCTTC. It is translated as CSASMLVAGFVYGYTF.

The gene calls are TRBV2 and TRBJ2-7; D may be TRBD1 (6 bases). Germline V gene data show CDR1 as SNHLY and CDR2 as FYNNEI. With 7 bases removed from V and 7 bases from J, the gap between germline ends came to 11 bases. The CDR3 is made up of 11 amino acids. Written as DNA, the CDR3 is TGTGCCAGCAAGGGGGTACGTGAGCAGTACTTC. Residues: CASKGVREQYF.

This chain connects TRBV4-2 to TRBJ2-2; D is uncertain. The CDR3 extends over 19 amino acids. V dropped 0 bases and J dropped 0 bases, with 17 bases sitting between them. The germline V gene encodes CDR1 LGHNA and CDR2 YNFKEQ. The CDR3 loop is CASSQDLARRVANTGELFF. CDR3 sequence (DNA): TGTGCCAGCAGCCAAGATCTGGCCCGACGGGTCGCGAACACCGGGGAGCTGTTTTTT.

The rearrangement uses TRBV6-6 and TRBJ2-3; D gene ambiguous. Trimming removed 5 bases from V and 1 base from J, with 7 bases in between. The CDR3 is 13 residues long. From germline, CDR1 is MNHNY and CDR2 SVGAGI (reference sequence). CDR3 amino acids: CASSDLGTDTQYF. DNA of the CDR3: TGTGCCAGCAGTGATCTCGGCACAGATACGCAGTATTTT.

This clonotype was picked up one time. V usage is TRBV2 and J usage is TRBJ1-2; no clear D. Trimming stripped 7 bases from V and 0 bases from J, with 15 bases between. The germline V gene has CDR1 SNHLY and CDR2 FYNNEI. This CDR3 is 15 amino acids long. In DNA, the CDR3 is TGTGCCAGCAAGCGAAGGGAGTTAGCTAACTATGGCTACACCTTC. Protein product: CASKRRELANYGYTF.